This T cell receptor (beta chain) was obtained from a study of cytomegalovirus exposure and HLA in healthy donors. Study observations and caveats: A likely sequencing artifact accounted for one observed cluster of highly shared sequence variants. A later analysis reportedly found fewer N-insertions in an Asian-associated ancestry cluster than the approximately 670-donor mean.

Details on this clone: The antigen is unknown.

It was with 60 Vbeta and 13 Jbeta primers that the PCR ran. Only in-frame clones appear in the TCRdb table, and some are missing; sequencing was by immunoSEQ multiplex PCR. The sample contains about 180,000 clones, 85% of which appear only once. Sequencing input: PBMCs. The TCR comes from a boy aged 2 to 9 in good health and CMV-seronegative.

The CDR3 region is CASSLSGTGYEQYF. DNA of the CDR3: TGTGCCAGCAGTCTTAGCGGGACCGGCTACGAGCAGTACTTC. The rearrangement links TRBV7-9 to TRBJ2-7; 8 bases agree with TRBD2. This CDR3 has 14 residues. Germline lookup yields CDR1 SEHNR and CDR2 FQNEAQ (reference sequence). V shed 6 bases, J shed 3 bases, and the junction held 7 bases outside the gene matches.